These T cell receptor beta chains were read from a single sample in a study of OX40 agonist ivuxolimab in advanced cancers. Measured with immunoSEQ multiplex PCR; TCRdb has only the in-frame clones, and not every one. The profile shows some 82,000 clones, about 91% of them singletons. The sequenced sample was CD4+ or CD8+ T cells sorted from blood, obtained in a trial of the OX40 agonist ivuxolimab. These receptors all come from an adult with an advanced solid tumor such as melanoma, head and neck, liver or kidney cancer. The CDR3 runs from the conserved cysteine through the conserved F or W. Each record gives: V gene, D gene, J gene, clone size, CDR3 DNA, CDR3 protein. D genes are given only for firm matches. Where a row states a size, it is once, few, many or the class of an expanded clone; other rows omit it.

TRBV7-2,TRBD1,TRBJ1-2,.,TGTGCCAGCAGCTTAGGCCCGGAACAGGGGCAAGGCTACACCTTC,CASSLGPEQGQGYTF
TRBV15,TRBD1,TRBJ1-4,.,TGTCCAACCTTTCAGGGGGCGACTAATGAAAAACTGTTTTTT,CPTFQGATNEKLFF
TRBV5-6,TRBD1,TRBJ2-1,.,TGTGCCAGCAGCCCGAGGACAGGGGGATATGAGCAGTTCTTC,CASSPRTGGYEQFF
TRBV19,.,TRBJ2-6,.,TGTGCCAGTAGTACCTCCTACTCTGGGGCCAACGTCCTGACTTTC,CASSTSYSGANVLTF
TRBV11-2,.,TRBJ2-3,.,TGTGCCAGCAGCCCTGGTCCCCTAGCCGATACGCAGTATTTT,CASSPGPLADTQYF
TRBV7-2,.,TRBJ2-5,.,TGTGCCAGCAGCTGGCTCATGGGGGTAGAAGAGACCCAGTACTTC,CASSWLMGVEETQYF
TRBV6-1,.,TRBJ1-1,few,TGTGCCAGCAGTGACCAGGGAAACACTGAAGCTTTCTTT,CASSDQGNTEAFF
TRBV9,.,TRBJ2-5,once,TGTGCCAGCAGCGTAGGGCAGGTAGCGCAACAAGAGACCCAGTACTTC,CASSVGQVAQQETQYF
TRBV7-2,TRBD2,TRBJ2-1,.,TGTGCCAGCAGCCCAGGACTAGCGGGAGTTGGTGAGCAGTTCTTC,CASSPGLAGVGEQFF
TRBV6-6,.,TRBJ2-1,.,TGTGCCAGCAGTTATCGGAGACGGGATGAGCAGTTCTTC,CASSYRRRDEQFF
TRBV7-2,.,TRBJ2-6,.,TGTGCCAGCAGCTCAACAGGGTCTGGGGCCAACGTCCTGACTTTC,CASSSTGSGANVLTF
TRBV5-5,.,TRBJ2-4,once,TGTGCCAGCAGCCAATGGGGGGAAAACATTCAGTACTTC,CASSQWGENIQYF
TRBV5-5,TRBD1,TRBJ2-2,once,TGTGCCAGCAGGATGACAGGGACCGGGGAGCTGTTTTTT,CASRMTGTGELFF
TRBV4-1,.,TRBJ1-1,.,TGCGCCAGCAGCCAAGGGCCAGTGAGGACTGAAGCTTTCTTT,CASSQGPVRTEAFF
TRBV19,.,TRBJ2-5,.,TGTGCCAGTAGTATTAAGGGAGCCTTACAAGAGACCCAGTACTTC,CASSIKGALQETQYF
TRBV15,.,TRBJ1-2,.,TGTGCCACCAGCAGAGATGGGCAGCCTTCTAACTATGGCTACACCTTC,CATSRDGQPSNYGYTF
TRBV12-5,TRBD2,TRBJ2-3,.,TGTGCTAGTGGTCCCACGGGACTAGCAGCAGATACGCAGTATTTT,CASGPTGLAADTQYF
TRBV5-1,.,TRBJ2-4,.,TGCGCCAGCAGCTCCGACGTAGGAAGAAAAAACATTCAGTACTTC,CASSSDVGRKNIQYF
TRBV29-1,TRBD1,TRBJ1-5,.,TGCAGCGTTCACGAGGGGGCTCATAGCAATCAGCCCCAGCATTTT,CSVHEGAHSNQPQHF
TRBV7-2,TRBD2,TRBJ2-1,.,TGTGCCAGCAGCCCCCCCTCAAGCGGGAGTTTGTATGAGCAGTTCTTC,CASSPPSSGSLYEQFF
TRBV11-3,.,TRBJ2-1,.,TGTGCCAGCAGCTTATCTCGGGGTTCCAATGAGCAGTTCTTC,CASSLSRGSNEQFF
TRBV5-1,.,TRBJ2-7,.,TGCGCCAGCAGCCATTACAACTACGAGCAGTACTTC,CASSHYNYEQYF
TRBV5-1,TRBD2,TRBJ2-2,.,TGCGCCAGCAGCGCTAGCGGAAACACCGGGGAGCTGTTTTTT,CASSASGNTGELFF
TRBV6-4,.,TRBJ2-6,once,TGTGCCAGCAGGGATGGGACACCTAAGAAGCAGAGCTCTGGGGCCAACGTCCTGACTTTC,CASRDGTPKKQSSGANVLTF
TRBV5-1,.,TRBJ2-7,.,TGCGCCAACAGCTTGGGTCCAGGTTCCTACGAGCAGTACTTC,CANSLGPGSYEQYF
TRBV21-1,.,TRBJ2-7,.,TGTGCCAGCAGCAAAGCGCTTCGCGGGTACTCCTACGAGCAGTACTTC,CASSKALRGYSYEQYF
TRBV2,.,TRBJ2-7,.,TGTGCCAGCATAGGGGCGGCCGGTTCCTACGAGCAGTACTTC,CASIGAAGSYEQYF
TRBV11-2,.,TRBJ1-1,.,TGTGCCAGCAGCTTAGGACTGGACGTGGAAGCTTTCTTT,CASSLGLDVEAFF
TRBV4-1,.,TRBJ2-4,.,TGCGCCAGCAGCCCGGGAGATAGGGTTGCCAAAAACATTCAGTACTTC,CASSPGDRVAKNIQYF
TRBV5-8,.,TRBJ1-5,.,TGTGCCAGCAGCCCCAGTCAGCCCCAGCATTTT,CASSPSQPQHF
TRBV29-1,TRBD1,TRBJ2-2,.,TGCAGCTTCCGTCGACAGGGTCCCGGGGAGCTGTTTTTT,CSFRRQGPGELFF
TRBV28,.,TRBJ1-2,.,TGTGCCAGCAGTCTCAGGGGCAACTATGGCTACACCTTC,CASSLRGNYGYTF
TRBV4-3,TRBD2,TRBJ2-3,.,TGCGCCAGCAGCCAAGAGATCGGACTAGCGGGAGTTACGCAGTATTTT,CASSQEIGLAGVTQYF
TRBV28,.,TRBJ2-5,.,TGTGCCAGCATGGGTTTTCCCCAAGAGACCCAGTACTTC,CASMGFPQETQYF
TRBV5-1,.,TRBJ2-5,.,TGCGCCAGCAGCCTCCCGTCCGGGGAGACCCAGTACTTC,CASSLPSGETQYF
TRBV14,.,TRBJ1-2,.,TGTGCCAGCAGCCAAGAGTGGTATGGCTACACCTTC,CASSQEWYGYTF
TRBV18,TRBD1,TRBJ2-7,.,TGTGCCAGCTCACTCCGACAGGGGGAGTACGAGCAGTACTTC,CASSLRQGEYEQYF
TRBV20-1,.,TRBJ2-7,.,TGCAGTGCCGGCCACTACGAGCAGTACTTC,CSAGHYEQYF
TRBV28,.,TRBJ1-5,once,TGTGCCAGCAGTCCCCGCGACGCTCGCAATCAGCCCCAGCATTTT,CASSPRDARNQPQHF
TRBV5-6,TRBD1,TRBJ1-5,few,TGTGCCAGCAGCCTGGGACAGGCCAATCAGCCCCAGCATTTT,CASSLGQANQPQHF
TRBV2,.,TRBJ2-3,.,TGTGCCAGCAGTCAAACCGGAACCGTCACAGATACGCAGTATTTT,CASSQTGTVTDTQYF
TRBV28,TRBD1,TRBJ2-7,.,TGTGCCAGCAGTTTACCCAGGGACAGCACCTACGAGCAGTACTTC,CASSLPRDSTYEQYF
TRBV7-3,TRBD1,TRBJ2-1,once,TGTGCCAGCAGCCCAGCCGGGACAGGGTACAATGAGCAGTTCTTC,CASSPAGTGYNEQFF
TRBV13,.,TRBJ2-3,.,TGTGCCAGCAGCTTTGGCACAGATACGCAGTATTTT,CASSFGTDTQYF
TRBV5-1,TRBD2,TRBJ2-3,.,TGCGCCAGCAGTTCCCATAGCGGGGGCAGCACAGATACGCAGTATTTT,CASSSHSGGSTDTQYF
TRBV6-5,.,TRBJ1-1,.,TGTGCCAGCAGCCGGGACGGGAACACTGAAGCTTTCTTT,CASSRDGNTEAFF
TRBV5-1,.,TRBJ2-6,.,TGCGCCAGCAGCCCTATAGGAGCTGGGGCCAACGTCCTGACTTTC,CASSPIGAGANVLTF
TRBV6-5,.,TRBJ1-5,.,TGTGCCAGCAGTTACTCGGGGCAGGCAAATCAGCCCCAGCATTTT,CASSYSGQANQPQHF
TRBV15,TRBD2,TRBJ2-3,.,TGTGCCACCAGCAGCGTGGCGGGGGTTGGCACAGATACGCAGTATTTT,CATSSVAGVGTDTQYF
TRBV6-1,TRBD2,TRBJ2-7,.,TGTGCCAGCAGTGCCAGCGGGAGTCGGTACGAGCAGTACTTC,CASSASGSRYEQYF
TRBV10-3,.,TRBJ2-1,.,TGTGCCATCAGTGAGTCGGGGTTGCCGGGTGGAGGTGAGCAGTTCTTC,CAISESGLPGGGEQFF
TRBV10-3,.,TRBJ2-7,.,TGTGCCACGGACTACGAGCAGTACTTC,CATDYEQYF
TRBV6-5,.,TRBJ2-7,.,TGTGCCAGCAGTAACCTCCGAGACGAGCAGTACTTC,CASSNLRDEQYF